This record covers a single T cell receptor (beta chain). Its cognate antigen has yet to be identified. Base-call qualities are not available, and no considerably larger clone is one nucleotide away. This entry belongs to a study of T cell responses to AZD1222 COVID-19 vaccine (dated by TCRdb to the early 2020s). In the study overall: AZD1222 recipients whose second dose came at about 4 weeks and those whose second dose came at about 12 weeks were combined into one group, since spike-specific TCR depth and breadth did not differ between the two schedules. A total of about 230 trial participants underwent TCR sequencing, of whom 200 to 220 received two doses of AZD1222 and about 25 received two doses of the MenACWY control vaccine. Enrollment into the trials was organized by age into subgroups of 18-55, 56-69 and 70-plus years, and those subgroups contained approximately 150, 30 and 60 TCR-sequenced participants, respectively.

After removal of 5 bases from V and 4 bases from J, the junction retains 10 bases not matched to a gene. Looking up the germline V gene yields CDR1 SGHTA and CDR2 FQGNSA. The CDR3 numbers 15 residues from cysteine through phenylalanine. The read is trimmed to its CDR3 DNA, 45 bases read in frame from base 1. Paper-wide results and their limitations: Participants were mostly white British and included more females than males, and it was suggested by the authors that clonal diversity may have been underestimated. Vaccine-associated CD4 TCRs spanned the whole spike protein, with dominant responses in regions 160-218 and 743-854. Because no day 14 peak-response samples were available, the repertoires could be characterized only after the peak T cell response. Reportedly, close to half of the unique spike-specific TCRs recognized epitopes lying outside the regions that are mutated in the B.1.351 and B.1.1.7 variants. Only five to seven AZD1222 recipients were SARS-CoV-2 seropositive at baseline, limiting conclusions about previously exposed vaccinees. Spike-specific TCR breadth and depth rose significantly after two AZD1222 doses compared with day 0 and with MenACWY recipients. The 56-69-year group was small, and its depth increase did not reach significance, likely because of low power.

The intended sense of this specimen's time point label: baseline before first vaccination. Vaccinee samples came from UK trials COV001 and COV002, including a single-blind randomized controlled phase 2/3 trial of AZD1222 (ChAdOx1 nCoV-19) in healthy adults. For TCRbeta chain sequencing, PBMC samples from trial participants were taken at day 0 and at day 28 after the second dose. The CDR3 regions of human TCRbeta chains were analyzed by immunosequencing. The original methods were these. Repertoire TCRs were matched against a reference library of SARS-CoV-2-specific TCRs generated with the MIRA antigen-specificity platform. Breadth was defined as the fraction of unique TCRs that were SARS-CoV-2-associated. Depth was defined as the fraction of total T cells that were SARS-CoV-2-associated. Each spike-specific TCR was assigned to its reactive spike region and to a CD4 or CD8 class using the MIRA data. Log10-transformed breadth and depth values were compared by one-way ANOVA with Sidak's multiple comparisons tests. Sourced from immuneACCESS, this table was stored by TCRdb with only in-frame sequences that have V and J called. A share of the clones is absent; for the studies checked, an unresolved V gene accounts for under half, and the remainder has no known explanation. The V and J calls and the clone size are those of that table, but D and trimming were determined from the DNA. For this sample the table gives some 100,000 clones, of which about 87% were detected only once. In total, the top ten clones hold 3.3% of the sample.

The rearrangement combines TRBV7-2 with TRBJ2-5; TRBD1 lines up with 7 middle nucleotides. This sequence originates from an adult in good health. This specimen consisted of peripheral blood, obtained on day 0 of AZD1222 vaccination. The CDR3 reads as follows: CASSTHRGGLETQYF. The bases are TGTGCCAGCAGCACACACAGGGGTGGTCTAGAGACCCAGTACTTC.